What follows are 18 T cell receptor beta chains derived from one specimen sequenced in a study of blood T cells in healthy people across ages. Primers used in a second PCR of roughly 7 to 12 cycles were a sample-barcoded 5' primer and a J-beta primer mix. MiXCR was run by TCRdb on the 5' RACE reads, yielding one entry per CDR3 protein. The sample records about 670,000 distinct CDR3 sequences, around 43% being singletons. The sample comprised blood. The origin of the receptors is an elderly man in good health.

This clonotype was seen more than once but under ten times. J is TRBJ2-5 and V is TRBV4-2, with D unresolved. This CDR3 contains 14 residues. Trimming took 2 bases from V and 11 from J, leaving 18 bases between them. CDR1 is LGHNA, CDR2 YNFKEQ, per germline. CDR3 residues: CASSQQISYNEQYF. The CDR3 nucleotides read TGTGCCAGCAGCCAACAAATTAGCTACAATGAGCAGTACTTC.

This clonotype was found a few times. The chain recombines TRBV9 with TRBJ2-1; 11 bases align to TRBD2. The J segment lost 4 bases and the V segment lost 3 bases, leaving 6 bases of the junction unmatched. Germline V gene data show CDR1 as SGDLS and CDR2 as YYNGEE. This CDR3 is 16 amino acids long. The CDR3, as DNA: TGTGCCAGCAGCGCGTCCGGGACTAGCGGATACAATGAGCAGTTCTTC. This encodes CASSASGTSGYNEQFF. The full variable domain, completed using reference TRBV9 and TRBJ2-1, is DSGVTQTPKHLITATGQRVTLRCSPRSGDLSVYWYQQSLDQGLQFLIQYYNGEERAKGNILERFSAQQFPDLHSELNLSSLELGDSALYFCASSASGTSGYNEQFFGPGTRLTVL.

The sample holds a few counts of this clonotype. The chain carries TRBV6-5 and TRBJ1-6; tentatively, D is TRBD1 (5 bases). There are 14 residues in the CDR3. Trimming left V 6 bases short and J 9 bases short, with 15 bases between. From germline, CDR1 is MNHEY and CDR2 SVGAGI. The CDR3 loop reads CASRDTGRVSPLHF. DNA of the CDR3: TGTGCCAGCAGGGATACGGGCAGGGTTTCACCCCTCCACTTT.

J is TRBJ2-2 and V is TRBV4-3; the D is unclear. V was shortened by 0 bases and J by 6 bases, with 11 bases between the two germline ends. Per germline, CDR1 LGHNA and CDR2 YSLEER. CDR3 length equals 15 residues. CDR3: CASSQDVRAPGELFF. CDR3 coding DNA: TGCGCCAGCAGCCAAGATGTAAGGGCTCCCGGGGAGCTGTTTTTT.

This clonotype was counted a few times. V usage is TRBV5-1 and J usage is TRBJ2-7, with D possibly being TRBD1 (5 bases). This CDR3 contains 13 residues. Looked up from germline, CDR1 is SGHRS and CDR2 is YFSETQ. V was trimmed by 0 bases and J by 7 bases, leaving 11 bases between them. The CDR3 here is CASSLVGVEEQYF. Written as DNA, the CDR3 is TGCGCCAGCAGCTTGGTAGGGGTCGAGGAGCAGTACTTC.

There are a few counts of this clonotype. CDR3 coding DNA: TGTGCCAGCTCCCCCGCGGGGTCTTCCACCGGGGAGCTGTTTTTT. Protein sequence: CASSPAGSSTGELFF. The rearrangement links TRBV11-2 to TRBJ2-2; a possible D gene is TRBD2 (6 bases). The germline V and J ends were trimmed by 8 bases and 4 bases, with 17 bases remaining between them. The CDR3 extends over 15 amino acids. Germline values: CDR1 SGHAT, CDR2 FQNNGV.

This clonotype showed up just once. This chain joins TRBV20-1 and TRBJ2-3; 7 bases are a match to TRBD2. CDR1 is DFQATT and CDR2 is SNEGSKA in the germline V gene (reference sequence). CDR3 length: 16 residues. V shed 3 bases and J 4 bases; nucleotides not matched to a gene: 13. The DNA for the CDR3 is TGCAGTGCTAGTTCTTGGCAAGCGGGGACCGCAGATACGCAGTATTTT. Translation: CSASSWQAGTADTQYF.

This clonotype was seen repeatedly, ten times or more. The gene calls are TRBV6-2 or TRBV6-3 and TRBJ1-5; D ambiguous. V dropped 4 bases and J dropped 6 bases, with 13 bases sitting between them. Germline V gives CDR1 MNHEY, CDR2 SVGEGT. The length of the CDR3 is 14 residues. Here the CDR3 reads CASSWFPALQPQHF. The CDR3 DNA reads as TGTGCCAGCAGTTGGTTCCCTGCGCTTCAGCCCCAGCATTTT.

This clonotype was detected only a few times. This sequence joins TRBV18 and TRBJ2-4; 7 bases fit TRBD1. J lost 2 bases, V lost 0 bases, and 4 bases had no gene match. CDR1 KGHSH and CDR2 LQKENI come from the germline V gene. This CDR3 spans 16 amino acids. CDR3 nucleotide sequence: TGTGCCAGCTCACCACCGAACAGGGGCCCCAAAAACATTCAGTACTTC. Residues: CASSPPNRGPKNIQYF.

The chain has TRBV20-1 and TRBJ2-5; D uncertain. This CDR3 region has 11 residues. Trimming shortened V by 0 bases and J by 13 bases, and 12 bases separated the two germline ends. Germline V gives CDR1 DFQATT, CDR2 SNEGSKA (reference sequence). The CDR3 nucleotides are TGCAGTGCTAGAGAAGGGCCATTGGGGTACTTC. It encodes CSAREGPLGYF.

The chain uses TRBV6-5 and TRBJ1-2, with TRBD1 matching over 7 bases. Trimming took 4 bases from V and 8 from J; bases not matched to a gene: 13. The CDR3 runs 15 residues. Germline V lookup: CDR1 MNHEY, CDR2 SVGAGI. The CDR3 is CASSSFGQAASGYTF. The CDR3 DNA sequence: TGTGCCAGCAGTTCTTTCGGACAGGCGGCGTCAGGCTACACCTTC.

This chain joins TRBV6-1 and TRBJ2-7; maybe TRBD1 (5 bases). The V and J ends lost 7 bases and 4 bases respectively, with 20 bases between them. This CDR3 has 15 residues. The V gene's germline CDR1 is MNHNS and CDR2 SASEGT. The CDR3 DNA follows: TGTGCCAGCATGAATCAGGGCGGACCGACATACGAGCAGTACTTC. Amino acids: CASMNQGGPTYEQYF.

The rearrangement uses TRBV27 and TRBJ2-1; 8 bases fit TRBD2. V lost 4 bases to trimming and J lost 0 bases; unmatched junction nucleotides: 11. The CDR3 contains 18 residues. Germline V gene data show CDR1 as MNHEY and CDR2 as SMNVEV (reference sequence). CDR3 sequence reads: CASSSPGLAVRSYNEQFF. The CDR3, as DNA: TGTGCCAGCAGTTCCCCCGGACTAGCCGTCCGCTCCTACAATGAGCAGTTCTTC.

This clonotype showed up just a few times. The chain combines TRBV12-3 or TRBV12-4 with TRBJ1-5; 10 bases agree with TRBD1. Trimming removed 7 bases from V and 4 bases from J; junction bases left unmatched: 7. The CDR3 runs to 15 residues. CDR3 protein: CASTWTGGVNQPQHF. The CDR3 DNA reads as TGTGCCAGCACCTGGACAGGGGGGGTGAATCAGCCCCAGCATTTT.

This clonotype has just a few counts. J is TRBJ2-7 and V is TRBV30; no clear D gene. Trimming pared 3 bases from V and 1 base from J, leaving 7 bases between. The germline CDR1 and CDR2 sequences are GTSNPN and SVGIG (reference sequence). This CDR3 is built from 12 residues. The CDR3 region is CAWRSSSYEQYF. The CDR3, as DNA: TGTGCCTGGAGGTCTAGTTCCTACGAGCAGTACTTC.

The chain is built from TRBV7-2 and TRBJ1-1; D perhaps matches TRBD1 (6 bases). CDR3 length: 12 amino acids. Per the germline V gene, CDR1 is SGHTA and CDR2 is FQGNSA. V was shortened by 3 bases and J by 7 bases, with 9 bases between the two germline ends. CDR3 DNA: TGTGCCAGCAGCTTTAGGGGGTATGAAGCTTTCTTT. Translation: CASSFRGYEAFF.

This clonotype was seen a few times. The chain employs TRBV5-1 and TRBJ2-3; no clear D. This CDR3 has 14 amino acids. Trimming took off 0 bases at V and 8 bases at J, with 13 bases between the two ends. Germline V gene lookup returns CDR1 SGHRS and CDR2 YFSETQ. CDR3 in amino acids: CASSLAGQVGTQYF. CDR3 coding DNA: TGCGCCAGCAGCTTGGCGGGCCAGGTTGGTACGCAGTATTTT.

In this sample, this clonotype turned up a few times. The chain combines TRBV5-6 with TRBJ2-7, with 8 bases lining up with TRBD1. Germline lookup yields CDR1 SGHDT and CDR2 YYEEEE. V lost 4 bases and J lost 4; bases outside the gene matches: 7. CDR3 size: 14 residues. CDR3 amino acids: CASSIRDRYYEQYF. DNA of the CDR3: TGTGCCAGCAGCATCCGGGACAGGTATTACGAGCAGTACTTC.